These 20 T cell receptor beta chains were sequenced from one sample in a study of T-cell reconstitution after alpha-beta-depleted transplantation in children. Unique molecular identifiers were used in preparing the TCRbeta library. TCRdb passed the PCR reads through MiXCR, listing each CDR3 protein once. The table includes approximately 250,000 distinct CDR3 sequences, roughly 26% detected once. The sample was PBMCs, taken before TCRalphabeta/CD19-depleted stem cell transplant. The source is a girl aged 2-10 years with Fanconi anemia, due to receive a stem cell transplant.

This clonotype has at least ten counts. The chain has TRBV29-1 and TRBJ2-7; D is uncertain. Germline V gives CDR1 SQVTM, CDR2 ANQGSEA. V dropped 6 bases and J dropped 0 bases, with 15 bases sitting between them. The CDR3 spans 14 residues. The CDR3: CSVSLRGTSYEQYF. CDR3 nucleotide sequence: TGCAGCGTCTCCCTGCGAGGTACCTCCTACGAGCAGTACTTC.

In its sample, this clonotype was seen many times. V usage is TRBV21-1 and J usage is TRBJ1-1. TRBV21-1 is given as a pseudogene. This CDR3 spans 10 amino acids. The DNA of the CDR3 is TGTGCCAGCAGTTTTAGTGAAGCTTTCTTT. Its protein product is CASSFSEAFF.

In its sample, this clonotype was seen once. The CDR3 spells CASSSTRLAGGTGELFF. The CDR3 bases are TGTGCCAGCAGCTCCACCCGACTAGCGGGGGGCACCGGGGAGCTGTTTTTT. The gene calls are TRBV7-6 and TRBJ2-2; 13 bases agree with TRBD2. The germline CDR1 and CDR2 sequences are SGHVS and FNYEAQ. CDR3 length equals 17 residues. V shed 4 bases, J shed 4 bases, and the junction held 6 bases outside the gene matches.

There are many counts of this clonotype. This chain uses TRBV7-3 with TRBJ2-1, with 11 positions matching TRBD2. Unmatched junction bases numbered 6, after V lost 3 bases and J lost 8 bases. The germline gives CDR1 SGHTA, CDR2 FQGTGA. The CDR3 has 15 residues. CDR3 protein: CASSFLAGGYDEQFF. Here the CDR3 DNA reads TGTGCCAGCAGCTTCCTAGCGGGGGGTTACGATGAGCAGTTCTTC. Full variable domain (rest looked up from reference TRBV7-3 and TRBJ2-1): GAGVSQTPSNKVTEKGKYVELRCDPISGHTALYWYRQSLGQGPEFLIYFQGTGAADDSGLPNDRFFAVRPEGSVSTLKIQRTERGDSAVYLCASSFLAGGYDEQFFGPGTRLTVL.

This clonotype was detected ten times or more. CDR3 loop: CASSLTGLFSYNEQFF. CDR3 nucleotide sequence: TGTGCCAGCAGCTTGACCGGACTTTTCTCCTACAATGAGCAGTTCTTC. V is TRBV5-5 and J is TRBJ2-1; tentatively, D is TRBD2 (5 bases). The germline V gene has CDR1 SGHKS and CDR2 YYEKEE (reference sequence). The CDR3 totals 16 residues. The ends were cut back, 1 base at V and 0 bases at J, with 11 bases in the middle.

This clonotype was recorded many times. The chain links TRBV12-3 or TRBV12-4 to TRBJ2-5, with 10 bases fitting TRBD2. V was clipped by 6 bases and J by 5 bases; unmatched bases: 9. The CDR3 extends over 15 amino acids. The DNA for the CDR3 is TGTGCCAGCAGCATGTCTAGCGGGAGTTCCGAGACCCAGTACTTC. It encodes CASSMSSGSSETQYF.

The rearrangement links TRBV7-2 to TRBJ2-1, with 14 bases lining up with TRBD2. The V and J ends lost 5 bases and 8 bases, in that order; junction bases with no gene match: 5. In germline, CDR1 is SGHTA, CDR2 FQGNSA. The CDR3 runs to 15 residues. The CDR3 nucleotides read TGTGCCAGCAGCCGGACTAGCGGGGGGAGGGATGAGCAGTTCTTC. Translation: CASSRTSGGRDEQFF.

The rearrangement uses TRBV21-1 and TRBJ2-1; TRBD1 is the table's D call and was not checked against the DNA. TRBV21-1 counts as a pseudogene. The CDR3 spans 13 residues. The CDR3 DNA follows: TGTGCCAGCAGCAAACGGCTCAGGGATGAGCAGTTCTTC. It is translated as CASSKRLRDEQFF.

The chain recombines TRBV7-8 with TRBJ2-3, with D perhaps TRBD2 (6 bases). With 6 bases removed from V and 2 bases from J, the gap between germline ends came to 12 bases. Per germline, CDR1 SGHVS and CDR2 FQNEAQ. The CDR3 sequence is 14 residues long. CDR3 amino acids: CASRYRDFTDTQYF. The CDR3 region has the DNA TGTGCCAGCAGGTATCGGGACTTCACAGATACGCAGTATTTT. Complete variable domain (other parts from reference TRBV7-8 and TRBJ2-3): GAGVSQSPRYKVAKRGQDVALRCDPISGHVSLFWYQQALGQGPEFLTYFQNEAQLDKSGLPSDRFFAERPEGSVSTLKIQRTQQEDSAVYLCASRYRDFTDTQYFGPGTRLTVL.

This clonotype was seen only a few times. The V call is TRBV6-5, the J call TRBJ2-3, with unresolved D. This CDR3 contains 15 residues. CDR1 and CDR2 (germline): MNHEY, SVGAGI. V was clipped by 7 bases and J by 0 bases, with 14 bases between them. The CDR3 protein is CASMVLHASTDTQYF. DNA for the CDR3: TGTGCCAGCATGGTACTCCATGCTAGCACAGATACGCAGTATTTT.

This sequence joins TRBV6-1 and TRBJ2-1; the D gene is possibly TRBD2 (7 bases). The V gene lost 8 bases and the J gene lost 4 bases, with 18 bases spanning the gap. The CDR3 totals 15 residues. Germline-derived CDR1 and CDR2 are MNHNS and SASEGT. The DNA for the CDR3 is TGTGCCAGCGAAAGCGGGACATTTAGATACAATGAGCAGTTCTTC. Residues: CASESGTFRYNEQFF.

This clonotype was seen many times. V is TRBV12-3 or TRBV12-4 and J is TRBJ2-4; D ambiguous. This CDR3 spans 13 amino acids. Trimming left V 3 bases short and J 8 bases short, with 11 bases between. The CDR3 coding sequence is TGTGCCAGCAGTTTGGATCCTAATCACATTCAGTACTTC. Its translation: CASSLDPNHIQYF.

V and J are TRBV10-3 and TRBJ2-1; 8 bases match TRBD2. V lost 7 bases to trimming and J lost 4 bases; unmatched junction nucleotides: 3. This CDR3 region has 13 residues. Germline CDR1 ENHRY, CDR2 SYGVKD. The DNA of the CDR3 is TGTGCCATCACGGGGGGGAAGTACAATGAGCAGTTCTTC. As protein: CAITGGKYNEQFF.

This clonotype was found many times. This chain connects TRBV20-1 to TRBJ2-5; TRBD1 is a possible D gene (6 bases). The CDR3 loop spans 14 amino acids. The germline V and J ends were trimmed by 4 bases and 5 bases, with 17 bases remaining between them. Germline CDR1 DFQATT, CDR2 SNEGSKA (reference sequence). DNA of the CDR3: TGCAGTGCTAAGAGACAGGTCATGAGGGAGACCCAGTACTTC. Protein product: CSAKRQVMRETQYF.

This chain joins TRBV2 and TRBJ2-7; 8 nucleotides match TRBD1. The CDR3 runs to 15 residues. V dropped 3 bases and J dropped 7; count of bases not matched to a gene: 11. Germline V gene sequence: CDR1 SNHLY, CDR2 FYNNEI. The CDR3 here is CASSEFRGPSFEQYF. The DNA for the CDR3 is TGTGCCAGCAGTGAGTTCAGGGGGCCGTCTTTTGAGCAGTACTTC.

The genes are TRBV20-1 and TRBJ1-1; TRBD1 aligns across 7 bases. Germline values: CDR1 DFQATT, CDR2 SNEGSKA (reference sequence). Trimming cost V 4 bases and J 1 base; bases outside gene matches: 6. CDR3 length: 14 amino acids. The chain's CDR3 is CSAKTGTENTEAFF. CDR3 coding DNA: TGCAGTGCTAAAACCGGGACAGAGAACACTGAAGCTTTCTTT.

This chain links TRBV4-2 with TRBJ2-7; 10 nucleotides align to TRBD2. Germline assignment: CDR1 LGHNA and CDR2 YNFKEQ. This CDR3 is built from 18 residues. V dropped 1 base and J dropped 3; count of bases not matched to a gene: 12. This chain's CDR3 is CASSQAGLGLAGVYEQYF. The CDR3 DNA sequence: TGTGCCAGCAGCCAAGCTGGCCTCGGGCTAGCGGGAGTCTACGAGCAGTACTTC.

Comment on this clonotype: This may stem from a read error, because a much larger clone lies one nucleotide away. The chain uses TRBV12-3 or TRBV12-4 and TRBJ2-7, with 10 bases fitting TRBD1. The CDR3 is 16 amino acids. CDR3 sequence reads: CGSSRQRQGAIYEQYF. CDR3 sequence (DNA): TGTGGCAGCAGTCGCCAACGACAGGGGGCAATCTACGAGCAGTACTTC.

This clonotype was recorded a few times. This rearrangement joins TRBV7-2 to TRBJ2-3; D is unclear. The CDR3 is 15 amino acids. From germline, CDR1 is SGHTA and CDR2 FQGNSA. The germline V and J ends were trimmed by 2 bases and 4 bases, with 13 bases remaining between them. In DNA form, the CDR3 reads TGTGCCAGCAGCTTACTCCGGAACGAGGCAGATACGCAGTATTTT. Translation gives CASSLLRNEADTQYF. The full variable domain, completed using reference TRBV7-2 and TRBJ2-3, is GAGVSQSPSNKVTEKGKDVELRCDPISGHTALYWYRQSLGQGLEFLIYFQGNSAPDKSGLPSDRFSAERTGGSVSTLTIQRTQQEDSAVYLCASSLLRNEADTQYFGPGTRLTVL.

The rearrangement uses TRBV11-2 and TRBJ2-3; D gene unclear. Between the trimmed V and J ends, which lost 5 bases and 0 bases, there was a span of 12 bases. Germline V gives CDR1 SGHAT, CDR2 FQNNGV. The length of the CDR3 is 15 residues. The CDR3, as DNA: TGTGCCAGCAGCCCCGACCCGTCTAGCACAGATACGCAGTATTTT. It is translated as CASSPDPSSTDTQYF.